Below are 25 T cell receptor beta chains sequenced from a single sample in a study of blood T cell repertoires in COVID-19. Some clones are missing from TCRdb's copy, which holds only in-frame ones; the method was immunoSEQ multiplex PCR. The sample consists of about 150,000 clones, approximately 90% of them appearing once. The sample consisted of peripheral blood. The receptors here all came from a man in his 60s with active or convalescent COVID-19.

The chain employs TRBV7-8 and TRBJ2-1, with D maybe TRBD2 (5 bases). Germline V gene data show CDR1 as SGHVS and CDR2 as FQNEAQ. The CDR3 has 15 amino acids. The ends were cut back, 0 bases at V and 8 bases at J, with 14 bases in the middle. The CDR3 loop is CASSLALSFGDEQFF. The DNA for the CDR3 is TGTGCCAGCAGCTTAGCGCTGTCCTTCGGGGATGAGCAGTTCTTC.

This clone was counted between two and nine times. V is TRBV6-5 and J is TRBJ1-4; possibly TRBD1 for D (6 bases). The CDR3 loop spans 14 amino acids. In germline, CDR1 is MNHEY, CDR2 SVGAGI. V was pared by 6 bases and J by 3 bases, with 11 bases between. CDR3 protein: CASSLQGSNEKLFF. The DNA for the CDR3 is TGTGCCAGCAGCTTACAGGGTTCTAATGAAAAACTGTTTTTT.

The chain couples TRBV5-1 to TRBJ1-2; D is possibly TRBD1 (5 bases). This CDR3 has 16 residues. The germline V and J ends were trimmed by 3 bases and 4 bases, with 19 bases remaining between them. Germline-derived CDR1 and CDR2 are SGHRS and YFSETQ. The CDR3, as DNA: TGCGCCAGCAGCTCAAAGGGGCAGGGAAGTGGCTATGGCTACACCTTC. It encodes CASSSKGQGSGYGYTF.

The rearrangement links TRBV29-1 to TRBJ1-2; 7 nucleotides match TRBD1. V was clipped by 0 bases and J by 6 bases; unmatched bases: 7. The CDR3 spans 14 residues. CDR1 is SQVTM and CDR2 is ANQGSEA in the germline V gene. The CDR3, as DNA: TGCAGCGTTGAAGATGGGGGCAGGGGGGATGGCTACACCTTC. It encodes CSVEDGGRGDGYTF.

J is TRBJ2-3 and V is TRBV27, with 8 bases that match TRBD2. Germline V CDR1 and CDR2: MNHEY, SMNVEV (reference sequence). Trimming took 5 bases from V and 8 from J; bases not matched to a gene: 6. This CDR3 comprises 13 residues. The CDR3 loop is CASSGSAGATQYF. The CDR3 DNA sequence: TGTGCCAGCAGTGGCTCAGCGGGAGCTACGCAGTATTTT.

The chain employs TRBV7-2 and TRBJ1-2; 7 bases match TRBD1. The V gene end was trimmed by 4 bases and the J gene end by 0 bases; junction bases not matched to a gene: 2. The CDR3 runs 14 residues. Germline CDR1 and CDR2: SGHTA and FQGNSA. The CDR3 loop reads CASSSDRTNYGYTF. The CDR3 DNA follows: TGTGCCAGCAGCTCGGACAGGACTAACTATGGCTACACCTTC.

J is TRBJ1-2 and V is TRBV24-1, with a weak D call TRBD1 (6 bases). The CDR3 loop spans 14 amino acids. Germline lookup yields CDR1 KGHDR and CDR2 SFDVKD. The V and J ends lost 4 bases and 4 bases respectively, with 12 bases between them. This chain's CDR3 is CATSDQDSTYGYTF. The CDR3 DNA follows: TGTGCCACCAGTGACCAGGACAGTACCTATGGCTACACCTTC.

The V call is TRBV6-6, the J call TRBJ1-6; D unresolved. The V end lost 5 bases, the J end lost 0 bases, and 17 bases lay between the germline ends. The germline V gene has CDR1 MNHNY and CDR2 SVGAGI (reference sequence). The CDR3 has 18 amino acids. The CDR3 is CASSQYSMGSSYNSPLHF. The CDR3 DNA follows: TGTGCCAGCAGTCAATACAGTATGGGGAGCTCCTATAATTCACCCCTCCACTTT.

The CDR3 protein is CASSRLQGNTGELFF. The CDR3 nucleotides are TGTGCCAGTAGTAGGTTACAGGGTAACACCGGGGAGCTGTTTTTT. The V and J genes are TRBV19 and TRBJ2-2; weak D call: TRBD1 (6 bases). In germline, CDR1 is LNHDA, CDR2 SQIVND (reference sequence). V was pared by 4 bases and J by 2 bases, with 11 bases between. The CDR3 covers 15 residues.

This clone has only one observation. At one of its ends the junction is not consistent with the germline gene, which may arise from a read error. The chain recombines TRBV4-1 with TRBJ2-5; 7 positions match TRBD2. Germline V gene sequence: CDR1 MGHRA, CDR2 YSYEKL. CDR3 size: 15 residues. The chain's CDR3 is CASSQDVGGTTPSHF. The CDR3, as DNA: TGCGCCAGCAGCCAAGACGTGGGGGGGACCACACCATCGCACTTC.

The chain has TRBV6-5 and TRBJ2-2, with D perhaps TRBD2 (7 bases). Germline loops: CDR1 MNHEY, CDR2 SVGAGI. Between the trimmed V and J ends, which lost 10 bases and 6 bases, there was a span of 15 bases. The CDR3 is made up of 13 amino acids. CDR3: CATEGGHPGELFF. As DNA, the CDR3 is TGTGCCACCGAGGGGGGGCACCCCGGGGAGCTGTTTTTT.

The chain recombines TRBV10-3 with TRBJ1-1, with a possible D match to TRBD1 (5 bases). CDR3 length equals 15 residues. V lost 6 bases, J lost 0 bases, and 14 bases lay in between. Germline V lookup: CDR1 ENHRY, CDR2 SYGVKD. The CDR3 here is CAISPQGSVNTEAFF. The DNA of the CDR3 is TGTGCCATCAGCCCCCAGGGATCCGTGAACACTGAAGCTTTCTTT.

V usage is TRBV5-4 and J usage is TRBJ1-1; 8 bases agree with TRBD1. V lost 3 bases to trimming and J lost 4 bases; unmatched junction nucleotides: 8. The CDR3 is made up of 15 amino acids. The germline V gene has CDR1 SGHNT and CDR2 YYREEE (reference sequence). CDR3 in DNA: TGTGCCAGCAGCTCGCGAAGACAGGGGATCACTGAAGCTTTCTTT. Amino acids: CASSSRRQGITEAFF. Together with reference TRBV5-4 and TRBJ1-1, the CDR3 gives the full variable domain: ETGVTQSPTHLIKTRGQQVTLRCSSQSGHNTVSWYQQALGQGPQFIFQYYREEENGRGNFPPRFSGLQFPNYSSELNVNALELDDSALYLCASSSRRQGITEAFFGQGTRLTVV.

J is TRBJ2-3 and V is TRBV7-6; no clear D gene. The ends were cut back, 1 base at V and 4 bases at J, with 6 bases in the middle. This CDR3 has 13 residues. In germline, CDR1 is SGHVS, CDR2 FNYEAQ. The CDR3 region is CASSLGQADTQYF. The CDR3 coding sequence is TGTGCCAGCAGCTTAGGGCAGGCAGATACGCAGTATTTT.

The chain employs TRBV10-1 and TRBJ2-5, with 8 bases aligning to TRBD1. Germline CDR1 and CDR2: WNHNN and SYGVQD (reference sequence). Trimming took 6 bases from V and 5 from J; bases not matched to a gene: 5. The CDR3 covers 13 residues. The CDR3: CASRETGDETQYF. For the CDR3, the DNA is TGCGCCAGCAGGGAGACAGGGGACGAGACCCAGTACTTC.

The V gene is TRBV4-3, the J gene TRBJ2-3; TRBD1 is a possible D gene (6 bases). This CDR3 is built from 18 residues. In germline, CDR1 is LGHNA, CDR2 YSLEER. Trimming left V 1 base short and J 0 bases short, with 17 bases between. The CDR3: CASSQALPRGSSTDTQYF. CDR3 in DNA: TGCGCCAGCAGCCAAGCCCTTCCCAGGGGATCTAGCACAGATACGCAGTATTTT.

This clone was seen only once. The V and J genes are TRBV5-4 and TRBJ1-1; 10 bases agree with TRBD1. The CDR3 runs to 18 residues. V lost 1 base, J lost 2 bases, and 11 bases stayed unmatched. The germline CDR1 and CDR2 sequences are SGHNT and YYREEE (reference sequence). CDR3 coding DNA: TGTGCCAGCAGCTTGTTGATATCCGGGACAGGGGATAACACTGAAGCTTTCTTT. Protein: CASSLLISGTGDNTEAFF.

V is TRBV5-4 and J is TRBJ1-6, with 7 bases identical to TRBD1. With 5 bases clipped from V and 7 bases from J, the junction kept 12 bases outside the gene matches. Looked up from germline, CDR1 is SGHNT and CDR2 is YYREEE (reference sequence). CDR3 size: 16 residues. This CDR3 reads CASRPTGSSVNSPLHF. As DNA, the CDR3 is TGTGCCAGCAGGCCGACAGGGAGTAGCGTGAATTCACCCCTCCACTTT.

This clone appeared a few times. The gene calls are TRBV30 and TRBJ1-6; 10 nucleotides line up with TRBD1. Germline V gene sequence: CDR1 GTSNPN, CDR2 SVGIG (reference sequence). The trim removed 2 bases at V and 10 bases at J, leaving 5 bases unmatched. CDR3 size: 14 residues. CDR3 DNA sequence: TGTGCCTGGAGTACGGGACAGGGGAACTCACCCCTCCACTTT. As protein: CAWSTGQGNSPLHF.

This clone showed up just once. V is TRBV5-4 and J is TRBJ1-2, with D hard to call. The V end lost 5 bases, the J end lost 1 base, and 9 bases lay between the germline ends. CDR1 and CDR2 from the germline V gene are SGHNT and YYREEE (reference sequence). The CDR3 has 13 residues. The CDR3 loop is CASRSGINYGYTF. The CDR3 bases are TGTGCCAGCAGATCCGGGATTAACTATGGCTACACCTTC.

This clone has a handful of counts. V gene TRBV21-1 combines with J gene TRBJ2-5; the tabulated D call, TRBD1, remains unverified against the DNA. TRBV21-1 corresponds to a pseudogene. The CDR3 is made up of 14 amino acids. The DNA for the CDR3 is TGTGCCAGCGGTAAGGACAGGGGGCGAGAGACCCAGTACTTC. Protein product: CASGKDRGRETQYF.

The chain joins TRBV6-2 or TRBV6-3 to TRBJ1-2, with 9 bases fitting TRBD1. The junction had 8 bases not matched to a gene; V was cut back by 4 bases and J by 8 bases. Germline V gene data show CDR1 as MNHEY and CDR2 as SVGEGT. The CDR3 runs to 14 residues. The DNA of the CDR3 is TGTGCCAGCAGTTCCGTACAGGGGGCTGGCGGCTACACCTTC. It codes for CASSSVQGAGGYTF.

This rearrangement joins TRBV9 to TRBJ2-7, with 10 bases identical to TRBD2. J gave up 0 bases and V 4 bases, and 4 bases lay outside the gene matches. The CDR3 is made up of 15 amino acids. Per the germline V gene, CDR1 is SGDLS and CDR2 is YYNGEE. CDR3 DNA: TGTGCCAGCAGCACTAGCGGGGCCTCCTCCTACGAGCAGTACTTC. This codes for CASSTSGASSYEQYF.

The V and J genes are TRBV30 and TRBJ1-2, with 8 bases aligning to TRBD1. The CDR3 length is 14 residues. The V and J ends lost 4 bases and 0 bases, in that order; junction bases with no gene match: 4. The germline CDR1 and CDR2 sequences are GTSNPN and SVGIG (reference sequence). In DNA, the CDR3 is TGTGCCTGGACCTGGGGACAGGCTAACTATGGCTACACCTTC. This sequence encodes CAWTWGQANYGYTF.

V usage is TRBV5-1 and J usage is TRBJ2-7; 11 positions match TRBD1. In germline, CDR1 is SGHRS, CDR2 YFSETQ. The CDR3 length is 14 residues. Losses at the gene ends were 4 bases for V and 6 bases for J; bases not matched to a gene: 6. As DNA, the CDR3 is TGCGCCAGCAGCATAGGGACAGGGGGTCTCGAGCAGTACTTC. This encodes CASSIGTGGLEQYF.